The entry below gives a single T cell receptor beta chain sequence along with its context. What it recognizes is unknown. This sample is part of a study of shared clonotypes between healthy human individuals. Turning to the study itself: Two female and a few male donors aged 18 to 49 were enrolled. Broader study findings: On the whole, naive subsets had larger estimated richness than memory subsets had.

Assay: immunoSEQ multiplex PCR; the TCRdb copy retains only in-frame clones and omits some. Among under 650,000 clones listed, 90% to 97% were seen once. J lost 0 bases, V lost 4 bases, and 5 bases had no gene match. Germline values: CDR1 SGHRS, CDR2 YFSETQ. The CDR3 contains 17 residues. The receptor was derived from a woman under 40 in good health. The chain has TRBV5-1 and TRBJ2-6, with 9 bases matching TRBD2. The material sequenced was naive CD4+ T cells sorted from blood. Subset: CD45RA+ positively selected. CDR3 DNA sequence: TGCGCCAGCAGCGTGACTAGCGGAAGCTCTGGGGCCAACGTCCTGACTTTC. Its translation: CASSVTSGSSGANVLTF.